This record concerns one T cell receptor beta chain sequence. The target antigen is unknown. These data originate in a study of radiation and T cells in renal cell carcinoma. Study as a whole: Nephrectomy followed 15 Gy stereotactic body radiation by 4 weeks. Notes on the study in general: Without pretreatment biopsies, baseline tumor clonotype presence was undetermined. From baseline, blood top tumor clonotypes peaked at 2 weeks post-radiation.

The protocol was immunoSEQ multiplex PCR, while the TCRdb copy is restricted to in-frame clones and leaves out a portion. Of some 130,000 clones detected, 88% appear once; the ten largest clones hold 5% to 6.5%. Time point indicated: blood 2 weeks post-SBRT. Regarding treatment: 15 Gy SBRT to primary tumor, nephrectomy 4 weeks later. The patient's renal cell carcinoma had clear cell pathology. Germline V gene lookup returns CDR1 SGDLS and CDR2 YYNGEE. V lost 3 bases and J 5 bases, leaving 11 bases between the germline ends. The CDR3 covers 14 residues. The source material was blood, sampled from a patient whose treatment included radiotherapy and nephrectomy. This receptor was taken from a woman between 65 and 79 years old with renal cell carcinoma. The chain recombines TRBV9 with TRBJ1-4; the D gene is possibly TRBD1 (6 bases). The CDR3 region has the DNA TGTGCCAGCAGCGAGGGAACAGGGAATGAAAAACTGTTTTTT. Protein sequence: CASSEGTGNEKLFF.